The 18 T cell receptor beta chains below come from one sample, sequenced in a study of human T cells and chemical hapten exposure. Time point denoted: patch test 3, about 24 weeks after DPC sensitization. Treatment indicated: therapeutic diphenylcyclopropenone sensitization with weekly scalp DPC. The total RNA was obtained from whole blood that was not fractionated. TCRdb reprocessed the RACE reads with MiXCR, giving one entry per CDR3 protein. In the table there are roughly 39,000 distinct CDR3 sequences, about an eighth of which are singletons. The sample was whole blood, taken in connection with sensitization to the hapten diphenylcyclopropenone (DPC). Receptors were obtained from a woman between 40 and 55 years old with alopecia areata. Some clones in this sample may be carry-over from other donors' samples.

This clonotype was detected only a few times. The chain has TRBV10-1 and TRBJ2-7; 8 bases are shared with TRBD2. This CDR3 comprises 11 residues. CDR1 is WNHNN and CDR2 is SYGVQD in the germline V gene (reference sequence). CDR3 in amino acids: CSTSGTYEQYF. CDR3 sequence (DNA): TGCTCAACTAGCGGTACCTACGAGCAGTACTTC.

V usage is TRBV10-3 and J usage is TRBJ1-1; a possible D gene is TRBD1 (5 bases). This CDR3 is 11 amino acids long. CDR1 and CDR2 (germline): ENHRY, SYGVKD. Trimming took off 6 bases at V and 8 bases at J, with 10 bases between the two ends. The CDR3 here is CAIRNRQEAFF. The CDR3 DNA follows: TGTGCCATCAGGAACCGACAGGAAGCTTTCTTT.

Judged by abundance, this clonotype is medium-sized. The CDR3 region has the DNA TGTGCCAGCAGCGGGGGAAGCTCCTACAATGAGCAGTTCTTC. The encoded protein is CASSGGSSYNEQFF. The chain carries TRBV28 and TRBJ2-1; possible D gene TRBD2, 6 bases. Germline V gene sequence: CDR1 MDHEN, CDR2 SYDVKM. The CDR3 runs 14 residues. The ends were cut back, 6 bases at V and 0 bases at J, with 9 bases in the middle.

CDR3 nucleotides: TGTGCCAGCACCTTAGACTTGAACACTGAAGCTTTCTTT. This codes for CASTLDLNTEAFF. The rearrangement uses TRBV6-2 or TRBV6-3 and TRBJ1-1; D is undetermined. CDR1 is MNHEY, CDR2 SVGEGT, per germline. V lost 7 bases and J lost 0, with 9 bases in between. CDR3 size: 13 residues.

This clonotype was seen once. CDR3 DNA: TGTGCCAGCGGAGAAGTACGCGAGGAGCTGTTTTTT. It encodes CASGEVREELFF. The chain employs TRBV6-1 and TRBJ2-2; D call uncertain. Germline-derived CDR1 and CDR2 are MNHNS and SASEGT. There are 12 residues in the CDR3. The V and J ends lost 8 bases and 10 bases respectively, with 14 bases between them.

V and J are TRBV6-6 and TRBJ1-2; D gene ambiguous. Trimming left V 6 bases short and J 4 bases short, with 6 bases between. Germline V gives CDR1 MNHNY, CDR2 SVGAGI (reference sequence). This CDR3 is 11 amino acids long. The CDR3 loop reads CASRSLYGYTF. The CDR3 nucleotides are TGTGCCAGCAGATCCCTCTATGGCTACACCTTC.

This clonotype was detected only a few times. The chain carries TRBV28 and TRBJ1-5; TRBD1 might be the D (6 bases). The V gene's germline CDR1 is MDHEN and CDR2 SYDVKM. This CDR3 has 13 amino acids. V was cut by 5 bases and J by 7 bases, with 12 bases left in between. The CDR3 protein is CASSRSGGQPQHF. The CDR3, as DNA: TGTGCCAGCAGTCGTAGTGGGGGCCAGCCCCAGCATTTT.

This clonotype was seen at least ten times. V gene TRBV7-2 combines with J gene TRBJ2-3, with 7 positions matching TRBD2. In germline, CDR1 is SGHTA, CDR2 FQGNSA. After removal of 2 bases from V and 4 bases from J, the junction contained 6 bases not matched to a gene. CDR3 length equals 15 residues. The CDR3: CASSLQAGFSDTQYF. CDR3 sequence (DNA): TGTGCCAGCAGCTTACAAGCGGGATTTTCAGATACGCAGTATTTT.

This clonotype was observed a handful of times. Here the CDR3 reads CSGLSISTEAFF. In DNA, the CDR3 is TGCAGCGGCCTATCTATTTCTACTGAAGCTTTCTTT. The gene calls are TRBV29-1 and TRBJ1-1; D remains ambiguous. The length of the CDR3 is 12 residues. V shed 7 bases and J shed 5 bases, with 14 bases lying between them. Per germline, CDR1 SQVTM and CDR2 ANQGSEA.

The sample holds many counts of this clonotype. V usage is TRBV10-2 and J usage is TRBJ2-2; the match to TRBD2 covers 7 bases. Germline values: CDR1 WSHSY, CDR2 SAAADI. J was trimmed by 5 bases and V by 0 bases; bases with no gene match: 6. The CDR3 sequence is 16 residues long. The CDR3 spells CASSESRLAATGELFF. CDR3 nucleotide sequence: TGCGCCAGCAGTGAGTCTCGGCTAGCGGCGACCGGGGAGCTGTTTTTT.

This clonotype occurred a few times. This rearrangement joins TRBV28 to TRBJ2-7; 10 positions agree with TRBD2. The CDR3 has 16 amino acids. Germline V gene lookup returns CDR1 MDHEN and CDR2 SYDVKM. With 4 bases clipped from V and 4 bases from J, the junction kept 10 bases outside the gene matches. The CDR3 coding sequence is TGTGCCAGCAGTTGGGCCCTTGCTAGCGGGAGTTACGAGCAGTACTTC. It codes for CASSWALASGSYEQYF.

In this sample, this clonotype turned up many times. This rearrangement joins TRBV11-3 to TRBJ2-5, with 11 positions matching TRBD2. Germline V gives CDR1 SGHNT, CDR2 YENEEA. The trim removed 4 bases at V and 2 bases at J, leaving 0 bases unmatched. This CDR3 comprises 14 residues. The CDR3 nucleotides are TGTGCCAGCAGCTCTAGCGGGAGGCAAGAGACCCAGTACTTC. Translated: CASSSSGRQETQYF.

This clonotype was seen ten or more times. V gene TRBV7-3 combines with J gene TRBJ1-6; D is unclear. Germline V gene sequence: CDR1 SGHTA, CDR2 FQGTGA. This CDR3 is 13 amino acids long. V lost 4 bases and J 7 bases, leaving 8 bases between the germline ends. CDR3 in DNA: TGTGCCAGCAGCTCCGCGGGAAATTCACCCCTCCACTTT. Protein product: CASSSAGNSPLHF.

The chain combines TRBV28 with TRBJ1-5; D is unresolved. Trimming cost V 1 base and J 8 bases, with 6 bases left between them. The CDR3 is 12 residues long. Germline V gene lookup returns CDR1 MDHEN and CDR2 SYDVKM. This CDR3 is CASSLSEEPQHF. The CDR3, as DNA: TGTGCCAGCAGTTTATCGGAGGAGCCCCAGCATTTT.

This clonotype was picked up a small number of times. This chain joins TRBV28 and TRBJ2-5, with TRBD2 as a possible D gene (6 bases). This CDR3 is built from 15 residues. The V and J ends lost 6 bases and 4 bases respectively, with 18 bases between them. Germline V gene data show CDR1 as MDHEN and CDR2 as SYDVKM. CDR3: CASSSGRGTGETQYF. The DNA for the CDR3 is TGTGCCAGCAGCTCCGGGAGAGGCACCGGAGAGACCCAGTACTTC.

This clonotype was observed a handful of times. The chain combines TRBV4-1 with TRBJ2-3; D assignment may be TRBD1 or TRBD2 (6 bases each). The CDR3 sequence is 21 residues long. Per germline, CDR1 MGHRA and CDR2 YSYEKL. Trimming left V 4 bases short and J 3 bases short, with 32 bases between. The CDR3 protein is CASSRGPFSEPAGGGTDTQYF. The CDR3 DNA reads TGCGCCAGCAGCCGGGGACCCTTTTCCGAACCGGCAGGAGGGGGTACAGATACGCAGTATTTT.

This clonotype occurred many times. This chain joins TRBV11-3 and TRBJ2-1; tentative D call: TRBD2 (6 bases). The germline gives CDR1 SGHNT, CDR2 YENEEA. The CDR3 is 15 amino acids. Trimming removed 1 base from V and 9 bases from J, with 16 bases in between. CDR3: CASSLGRVGGAEQFF. CDR3 nucleotides: TGTGCCAGCAGCTTAGGGCGGGTGGGAGGCGCTGAGCAGTTCTTC. Full variable domain (remainder filled in from reference TRBV11-3 and TRBJ2-1): EAGVVQSPRYKIIEKKQPVAFWCNPISGHNTLYWYLQNLGQGPELLIRYENEEAVDDSQLPKDRFSAERLKGVDSTLKIQPAELGDSAVYLCASSLGRVGGAEQFFGPGTRLTVL.

The chain joins TRBV20-1 to TRBJ2-5; maybe TRBD1 (5 bases). CDR3 length equals 13 residues. Trimming removed 5 bases at V and 2 bases at J, with 12 bases between. Germline loops: CDR1 DFQATT, CDR2 SNEGSKA (reference sequence). As DNA, the CDR3 is TGCAGTGCTTTGGGGCAGTTACAAGAGACCCAGTACTTC. Amino acid sequence: CSALGQLQETQYF.